This T cell receptor beta chain was recorded in a study of blood T cell repertoires in COVID-19. Study background: Some COVID-19 samples were acute and others convalescent; all came from the United States, Italy and Spain. PBMCs, B-cell-depleted T cells, or T cells provided the cDNA or gDNA that made up the material.

The V end lost 2 bases, the J end lost 1 base, and 9 bases lay between the germline ends. The germline V gene encodes CDR1 SGHNT and CDR2 YYREEE (reference sequence). The length of the CDR3 is 14 residues. Original processing notes: Nucleated cell counts were estimated from reference gene primer amplification. The data were produced by immunoSEQ multiplex PCR, yet TCRdb's version contains in-frame clones alone and is incomplete. V, J and clone size derive from that table, while D and trimming were established from the DNA sequence. The table records roughly 200,000 clones, 70% to 90% of them present only once.

The receptor was isolated from a woman aged 80 or older with acute or convalescent COVID-19. The chain recombines TRBV5-4 with TRBJ1-1; unclear D gene. The specimen sequenced was peripheral blood. CDR3 loop: CASSFITGNTEAFF. CDR3 in DNA: TGTGCCAGCAGCTTTATAACTGGGAACACTGAAGCTTTCTTT.